The clone carrying this TCR beta chain has a handful of counts. What it recognizes is unknown. A single record per CDR3 protein comes from TCRdb applying MiXCR to the 5' RACE reads. The sample has roughly 250,000 distinct CDR3 sequences, roughly 15% seen once. Germline V lookup: CDR1 SGHDT, CDR2 YYEEEE. The trim removed 3 bases at V and 9 bases at J, leaving 3 bases unmatched. This CDR3 spans 12 amino acids. These data belong to a study of T-cell memory formation after mild COVID-19. Study-level background: Largely, TCR clusters stayed within a single donor.

Overall study findings and caveats: Mainly CM and EM harbored the contracting CD4+ clones; mainly EMRA harbored the CD8+ ones.

This chain joins TRBV5-6 and TRBJ2-1, with TRBD2 identical over 7 bases. The specimen was PBMCs or a T cell subset sorted from them (not recorded which). This clonotype originated in a young man who had mild COVID-19 (a few samples of this study predate the infection). Cell type and time point are not known. CDR3 residues: CASSSWGGEQFF. The CDR3 DNA reads TGTGCCAGCAGCTCTTGGGGGGGTGAGCAGTTCTTC. Drawing the rest from reference TRBV5-6 and TRBJ2-1, the complete variable domain is DAGVTQSPTHLIKTRGQQVTLRCSPKSGHDTVSWYQQALGQGPQFIFQYYEEEERQRGNFPDRFSGHQFPNYSSELNVNALLLGDSALYLCASSSWGGEQFFGPGTRLTVL.